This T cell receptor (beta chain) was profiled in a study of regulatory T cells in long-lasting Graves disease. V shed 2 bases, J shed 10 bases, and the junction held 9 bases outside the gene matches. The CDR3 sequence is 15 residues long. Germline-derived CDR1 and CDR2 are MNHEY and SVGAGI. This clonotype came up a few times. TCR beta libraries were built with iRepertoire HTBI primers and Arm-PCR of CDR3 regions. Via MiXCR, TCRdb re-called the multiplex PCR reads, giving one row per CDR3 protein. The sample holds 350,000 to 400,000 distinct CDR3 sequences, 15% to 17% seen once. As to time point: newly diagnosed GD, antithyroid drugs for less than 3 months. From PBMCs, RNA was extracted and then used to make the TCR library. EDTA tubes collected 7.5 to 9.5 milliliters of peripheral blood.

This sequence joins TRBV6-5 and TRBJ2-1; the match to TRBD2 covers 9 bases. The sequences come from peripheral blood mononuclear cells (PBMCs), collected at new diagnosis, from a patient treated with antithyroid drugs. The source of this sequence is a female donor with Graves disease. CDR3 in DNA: TGTGCCAGCAGTTACAGGCGGGGGGGCCTGGGCGAGCAGTTCTTC. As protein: CASSYRRGGLGEQFF.